A single sample gave rise to the 14 T cell receptor beta chains below, sequenced in a study of a mutant IDH1 vaccine in newly diagnosed glioma. Described time point: baseline, week 1 (first vaccination visit). Sample treatment: pre-vaccination baseline after standard-of-care therapy. The method was immunoSEQ multiplex PCR; TCRdb's version includes in-frame clones alone and lacks a portion of them. The sample holds around 67,000 clones, more than 70% seen once. Source: peripheral blood mononuclear cells (PBMCs), taken from a glioma patient treated with radiotherapy, temozolomide or both. The source is a woman aged 18-29 years with glioma. Some clones in this sample may be carry-over from other donors' samples.

This chain connects TRBV7-9 to TRBJ2-7, with TRBD2 identical over 14 bases. The germline CDR1 and CDR2 sequences are SEHNR and FQNEAQ (reference sequence). Trimming removed 5 bases from V and 7 bases from J; junction bases left unmatched: 7. The CDR3 covers 15 residues. The CDR3 region has the DNA TGTGCCAGCAGCCCCGGGACTAGCGGGGGACCGGAGCAGTACTTC. Its protein product is CASSPGTSGGPEQYF.

V and J are TRBV14 and TRBJ1-1; perhaps TRBD1 as D (5 bases). The CDR3 contains 16 residues. The germline V gene has CDR1 SGHDN and CDR2 FVKESK. V lost 0 bases, J lost 3 bases, and 14 bases lay in between. The CDR3 sequence is CASSQEAGTPDTEAFF. The CDR3 region has the DNA TGTGCCAGCAGCCAAGAAGCGGGGACCCCGGACACTGAAGCTTTCTTT.

The chain has TRBV14 and TRBJ2-3; 7 bases match TRBD2. With V trimmed by 3 bases and J by 6 bases, 6 bases remained unmatched. The CDR3 extends over 14 amino acids. In germline, CDR1 is SGHDN, CDR2 FVKESK. This chain's CDR3 is CASSQGLYTDTQYF. The CDR3 DNA is TGTGCCAGCAGCCAGGGACTATACACGGATACGCAGTATTTT.

This clone has a single count. J is TRBJ1-5 and V is TRBV19, with D hard to call. From germline, CDR1 is LNHDA and CDR2 SQIVND (reference sequence). The ends were cut back, 8 bases at V and 7 bases at J, with 9 bases in the middle. The CDR3 is made up of 11 amino acids. CDR3 coding DNA: TGTGCCAGTGGCTGGGGACAGCCCCAGCATTTT. Its protein product is CASGWGQPQHF.

The gene calls are TRBV6-1 and TRBJ2-2; D is undetermined. The germline V gene has CDR1 MNHNS and CDR2 SASEGT. CDR3 length: 12 amino acids. Trimming took 6 bases from V and 4 from J, leaving 6 bases between them. In DNA, the CDR3 is TGTGCCAGCAGAAGGATCACCGGGGAGCTGTTTTTT. This encodes CASRRITGELFF.

This clone was seen more than once but under ten times. A read error may produce the germline difference seen at one junction end. This chain joins TRBV29-1 and TRBJ1-2; D uncertain. This CDR3 has 9 amino acids. Germline V gene lookup returns CDR1 SQVTM and CDR2 ANQGSEA. This CDR3 is CSVEDPLYF. The CDR3 DNA sequence: TGCAGCGTTGAAGACCCCCTCTACTTC.

The chain employs TRBV5-6 and TRBJ1-5; no reliable D call. The V gene lost 1 base and the J gene lost 5 bases, with 10 bases spanning the gap. The CDR3 is 14 residues long. Germline V gives CDR1 SGHDT, CDR2 YYEEEE. This chain's CDR3 is CASSLMGWDQPQHF. The CDR3 nucleotides read TGTGCCAGCAGCTTGATGGGCTGGGATCAGCCCCAGCATTTT.

This clone has just a few counts. This chain uses TRBV6-5 with TRBJ1-4; the D is unclear. Trimming cost V 0 bases and J 8 bases, with 13 bases left between them. The V gene's germline CDR1 is MNHEY and CDR2 SVGAGI. This CDR3 comprises 15 residues. DNA for the CDR3: TGTGCCAGCAGTTACTCGGCAGCGTGGGGAGAAAAACTGTTTTTT. Amino acids: CASSYSAAWGEKLFF.

This clone was counted once. This rearrangement joins TRBV4-2 to TRBJ2-3; D is undetermined. The CDR3 consists of 17 residues. CDR1 is LGHNA, CDR2 YNFKEQ, per germline. Trimming cost V 0 bases and J 0 bases, with 13 bases left between them. The CDR3 protein is CASSQESTLLSTDTQYF. CDR3 nucleotide sequence: TGTGCCAGCAGCCAAGAAAGTACTTTGCTTAGCACAGATACGCAGTATTTT.

J is TRBJ1-2 and V is TRBV5-5; D gene ambiguous. The CDR3 is 14 amino acids. Germline V gene sequence: CDR1 SGHKS, CDR2 YYEKEE (reference sequence). V was trimmed by 0 bases and J by 6 bases, leaving 12 bases between them. The CDR3 loop is CASSLVRPIDGYTF. The CDR3, as DNA: TGTGCCAGCAGCTTGGTCAGGCCCATCGATGGCTACACCTTC.

The CDR3 reads CASSLVRGAETEAFF. The CDR3 DNA reads as TGTGCCAGCAGCTTAGTCAGGGGGGCTGAGACTGAAGCTTTCTTT. The rearrangement links TRBV7-2 to TRBJ1-1; 7 positions agree with TRBD1. The germline CDR1 and CDR2 sequences are SGHTA and FQGNSA. The CDR3 runs 15 residues. After removal of 1 base from V and 5 bases from J, the junction contained 7 bases not matched to a gene. The full variable domain, rest sourced from reference TRBV7-2 and TRBJ1-1, is GAGVSQSPSNKVTEKGKDVELRCDPISGHTALYWYRQSLGQGLEFLIYFQGNSAPDKSGLPSDRFSAERTGGSVSTLTIQRTQQEDSAVYLCASSLVRGAETEAFFGQGTRLTVV.

This clone is labeled medium-sized. V gene TRBV6-5 combines with J gene TRBJ2-7; D may be TRBD1 (6 bases). The CDR3 consists of 16 residues. Trimming removed 0 bases from V and 2 bases from J, with 14 bases in between. The germline gives CDR1 MNHEY, CDR2 SVGAGI. The CDR3, as DNA: TGTGCCAGCAGTTACTCGAAATGGGACACCGCCTACGAGCAGTACTTC. Translation: CASSYSKWDTAYEQYF.

This clone was seen only a few times. J is TRBJ2-2 and V is TRBV7-9; no definite D call. This CDR3 has 13 amino acids. The germline V and J ends were trimmed by 4 bases and 0 bases, with 3 bases remaining between them. Per germline, CDR1 SEHNR and CDR2 FQNEAQ (reference sequence). Here the CDR3 DNA reads TGTGCCAGCAGCTCACCGAACACCGGGGAGCTGTTTTTT. This encodes CASSSPNTGELFF.

This rearrangement joins TRBV25-1 to TRBJ2-1, with D possibly TRBD2 on 5 matching bases. The CDR3 extends over 17 amino acids. Germline CDR1 and CDR2: MGHDK and SYGVNS. Deletions cut 3 bases from V and 4 bases from J, with 19 bases between. The CDR3 nucleotides are TGTGCCAGCAGTGATCGGGGTTCGAAAGGCCTTTACAATGAGCAGTTCTTC. Encoded protein: CASSDRGSKGLYNEQFF.